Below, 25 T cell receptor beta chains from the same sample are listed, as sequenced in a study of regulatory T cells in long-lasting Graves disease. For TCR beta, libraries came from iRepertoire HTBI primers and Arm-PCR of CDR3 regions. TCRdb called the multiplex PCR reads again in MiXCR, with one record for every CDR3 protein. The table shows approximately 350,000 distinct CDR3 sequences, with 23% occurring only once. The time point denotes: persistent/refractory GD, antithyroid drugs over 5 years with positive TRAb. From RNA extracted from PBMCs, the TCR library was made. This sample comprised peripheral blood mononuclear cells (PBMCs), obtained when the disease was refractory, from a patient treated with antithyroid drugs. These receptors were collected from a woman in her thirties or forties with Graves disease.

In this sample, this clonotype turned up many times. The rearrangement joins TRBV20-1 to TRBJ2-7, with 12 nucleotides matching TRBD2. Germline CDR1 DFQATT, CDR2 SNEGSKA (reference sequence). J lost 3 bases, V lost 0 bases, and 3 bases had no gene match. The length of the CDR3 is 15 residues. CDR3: CSARDPSGGDYEQYF. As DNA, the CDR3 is TGCAGTGCTAGAGATCCTAGCGGGGGGGACTACGAGCAGTACTTC.

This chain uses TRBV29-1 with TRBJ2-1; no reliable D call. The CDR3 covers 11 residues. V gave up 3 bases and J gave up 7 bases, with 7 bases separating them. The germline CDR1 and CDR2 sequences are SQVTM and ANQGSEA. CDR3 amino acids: CSVETVNEQFF. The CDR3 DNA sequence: TGCAGCGTTGAGACGGTAAATGAGCAGTTCTTC.

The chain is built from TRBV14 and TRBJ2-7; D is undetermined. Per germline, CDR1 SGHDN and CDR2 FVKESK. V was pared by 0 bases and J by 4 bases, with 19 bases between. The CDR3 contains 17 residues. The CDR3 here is CASSQDSAGRLGYEQYF. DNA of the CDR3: TGTGCCAGCAGCCAAGATTCGGCCGGCCGTCTGGGGTACGAGCAGTACTTC.

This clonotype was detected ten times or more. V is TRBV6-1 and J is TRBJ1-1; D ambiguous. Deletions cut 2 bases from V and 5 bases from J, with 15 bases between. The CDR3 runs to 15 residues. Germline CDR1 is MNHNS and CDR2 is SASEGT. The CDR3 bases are TGTGCCAGCAGTGAATTGTCCCCCCTCCTTACTGAAGCTTTCTTT. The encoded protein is CASSELSPLLTEAFF.

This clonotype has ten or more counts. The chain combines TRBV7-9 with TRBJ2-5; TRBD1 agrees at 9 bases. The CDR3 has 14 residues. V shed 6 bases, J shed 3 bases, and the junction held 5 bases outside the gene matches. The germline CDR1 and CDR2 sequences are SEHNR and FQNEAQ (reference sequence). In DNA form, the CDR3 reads TGTGCCAGCAGAGCGACAGGGGGAGAAGAGACCCAGTACTTC. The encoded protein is CASRATGGEETQYF.

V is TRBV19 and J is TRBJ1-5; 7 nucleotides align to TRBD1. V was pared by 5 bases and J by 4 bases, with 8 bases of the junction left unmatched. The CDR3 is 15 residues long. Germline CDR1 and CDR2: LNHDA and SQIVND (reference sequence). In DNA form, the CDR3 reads TGTGCCAGTAGTTTTCTGTCGACAGGGAATCAGCCCCAGCATTTT. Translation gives CASSFLSTGNQPQHF. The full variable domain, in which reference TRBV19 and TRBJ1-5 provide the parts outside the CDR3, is DGGITQSPKYLFRKEGQNVTLSCEQNLNHDAMYWYRQDPGQGLRLIYYSQIVNDFQKGDIAEGYSVSREKKESFPLTVTSAQKNPTAFYLCASSFLSTGNQPQHFGDGTRLSIL.

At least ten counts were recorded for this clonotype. The CDR3 DNA sequence: TGTGCCAGCAGTTTATCTCCGGGGGGCGAACAGTACTTC. Amino acids: CASSLSPGGEQYF. This rearrangement joins TRBV27 to TRBJ2-7, with TRBD2 as a possible D gene (7 bases). The CDR3 has 13 amino acids. Germline CDR1 is MNHEY and CDR2 is SMNVEV (reference sequence). The V end was cut by 0 bases, the J end by 10 bases, with 13 bases between.

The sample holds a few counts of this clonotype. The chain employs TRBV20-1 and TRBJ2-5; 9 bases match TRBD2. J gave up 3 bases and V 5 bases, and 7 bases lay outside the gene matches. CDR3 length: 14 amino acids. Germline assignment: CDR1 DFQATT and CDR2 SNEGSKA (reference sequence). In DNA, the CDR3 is TGCAGTGCTCTTTTGCTAGCGGGAAAAGAGACCCAGTACTTC. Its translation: CSALLLAGKETQYF.

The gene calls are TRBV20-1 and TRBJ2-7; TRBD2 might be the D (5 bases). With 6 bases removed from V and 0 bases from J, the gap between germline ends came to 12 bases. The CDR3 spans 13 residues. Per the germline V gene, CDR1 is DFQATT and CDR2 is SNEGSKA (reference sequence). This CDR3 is CSALVGSSYEQYF. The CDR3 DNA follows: TGCAGTGCCCTAGTAGGGAGCTCCTACGAGCAGTACTTC.

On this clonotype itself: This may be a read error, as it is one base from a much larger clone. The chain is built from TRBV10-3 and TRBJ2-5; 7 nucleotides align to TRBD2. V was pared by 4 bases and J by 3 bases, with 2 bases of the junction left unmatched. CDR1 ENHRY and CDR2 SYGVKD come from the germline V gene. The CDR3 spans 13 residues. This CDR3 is CAISGGGEETQYF. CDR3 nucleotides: TGTGCCATCAGTGGCGGGGGAGAAGAGACCCAGTACTTC.

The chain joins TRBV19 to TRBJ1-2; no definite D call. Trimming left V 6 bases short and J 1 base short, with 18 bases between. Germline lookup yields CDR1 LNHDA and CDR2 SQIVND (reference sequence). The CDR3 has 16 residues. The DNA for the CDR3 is TGTGCCAGTAGGGGCGGGCCACAGCCACATAACTATGGCTACACCTTC. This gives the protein CASRGGPQPHNYGYTF.

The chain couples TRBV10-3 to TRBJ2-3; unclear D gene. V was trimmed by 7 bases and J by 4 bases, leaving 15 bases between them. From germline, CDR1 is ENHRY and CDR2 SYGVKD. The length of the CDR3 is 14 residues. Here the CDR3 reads CAIKAADTADTQYF. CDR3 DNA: TGTGCCATCAAGGCGGCGGATACGGCAGATACGCAGTATTTT.

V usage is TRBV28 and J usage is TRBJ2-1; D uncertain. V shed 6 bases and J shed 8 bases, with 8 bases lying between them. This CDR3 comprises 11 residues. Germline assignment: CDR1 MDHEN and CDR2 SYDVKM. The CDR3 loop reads CASRRVDEQFF. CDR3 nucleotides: TGTGCCAGCAGGAGAGTGGATGAGCAGTTCTTC.

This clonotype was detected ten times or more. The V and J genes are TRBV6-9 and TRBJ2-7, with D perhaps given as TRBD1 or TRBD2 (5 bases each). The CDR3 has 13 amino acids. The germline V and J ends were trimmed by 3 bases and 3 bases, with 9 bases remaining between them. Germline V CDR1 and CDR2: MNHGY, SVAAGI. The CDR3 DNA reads TGTGCCAGCAGTTACGGGACGGACTACGAGCAGTACTTC. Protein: CASSYGTDYEQYF.

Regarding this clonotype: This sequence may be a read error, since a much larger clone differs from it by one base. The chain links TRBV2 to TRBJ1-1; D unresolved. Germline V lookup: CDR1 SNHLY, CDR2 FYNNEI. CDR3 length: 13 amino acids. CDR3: CAGSSRMYTEAFF. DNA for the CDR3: TGTGCCGGCAGCAGCAGGATGTACACTGAAGCTTTCTTT.

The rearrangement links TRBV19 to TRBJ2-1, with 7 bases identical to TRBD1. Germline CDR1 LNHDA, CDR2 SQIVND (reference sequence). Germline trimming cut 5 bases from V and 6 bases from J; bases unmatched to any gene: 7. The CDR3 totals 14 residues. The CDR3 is CASSFTGQLNEQFF. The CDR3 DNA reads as TGTGCCAGTAGTTTCACGGGACAGCTCAATGAGCAGTTCTTC. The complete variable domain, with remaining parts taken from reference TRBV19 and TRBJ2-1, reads DGGITQSPKYLFRKEGQNVTLSCEQNLNHDAMYWYRQDPGQGLRLIYYSQIVNDFQKGDIAEGYSVSREKKESFPLTVTSAQKNPTAFYLCASSFTGQLNEQFFGPGTRLTVL.

CDR3 sequence: CASLNLEGLYGELFF. As DNA, the CDR3 is TGTGCCAGCCTAAACCTGGAGGGGCTCTACGGGGAGCTGTTTTTT. V gene TRBV7-9 combines with J gene TRBJ2-2; weak D call: TRBD2 (6 bases). Trimming left V 8 bases short and J 7 bases short, with 20 bases between. Germline V CDR1 and CDR2: SEHNR, FQNEAQ (reference sequence). CDR3 length: 15 residues.

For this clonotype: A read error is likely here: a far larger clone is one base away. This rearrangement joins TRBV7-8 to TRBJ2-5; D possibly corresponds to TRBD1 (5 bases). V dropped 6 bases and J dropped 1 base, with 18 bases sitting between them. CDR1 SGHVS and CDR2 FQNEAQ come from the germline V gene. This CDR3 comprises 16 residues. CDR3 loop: CASSLSLDSSQETQYF. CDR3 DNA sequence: TGTGCCAGCAGTTTATCGCTTGACAGCTCCCAAGAGACCCAGTACTTC.

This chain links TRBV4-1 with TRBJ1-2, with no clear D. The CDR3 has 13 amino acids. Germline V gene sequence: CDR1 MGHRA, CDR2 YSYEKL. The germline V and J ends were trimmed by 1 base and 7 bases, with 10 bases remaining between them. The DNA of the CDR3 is TGCGCCAGCAGCCAAGGTGAGGCTTTTGGCTACACCTTC. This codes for CASSQGEAFGYTF.

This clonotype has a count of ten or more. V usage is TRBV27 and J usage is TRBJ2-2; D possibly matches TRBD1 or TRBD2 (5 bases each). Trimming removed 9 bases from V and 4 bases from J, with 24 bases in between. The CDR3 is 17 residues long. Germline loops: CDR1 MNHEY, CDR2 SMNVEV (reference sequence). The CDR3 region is CASVSDPRGAVTGELFF. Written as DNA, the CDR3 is TGTGCCAGTGTTTCGGATCCGAGAGGGGCCGTCACCGGGGAGCTGTTTTTT.

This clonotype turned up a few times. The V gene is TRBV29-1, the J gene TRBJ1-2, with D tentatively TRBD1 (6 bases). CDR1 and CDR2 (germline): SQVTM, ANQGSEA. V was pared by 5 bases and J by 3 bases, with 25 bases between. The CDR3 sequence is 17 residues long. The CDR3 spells CSVWGRGREAGYYGYTF. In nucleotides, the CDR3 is TGCAGCGTTTGGGGGCGAGGCAGGGAGGCTGGATACTATGGCTACACCTTC. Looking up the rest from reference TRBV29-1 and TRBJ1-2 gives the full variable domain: SAVISQKPSRDICQRGTSLTIQCQVDSQVTMMFWYRQQPGQSLTLIATANQGSEATYESGFVIDKFPISRPNLTFSTLTVSNMSPEDSSIYLCSVWGRGREAGYYGYTFGSGTRLTVV.

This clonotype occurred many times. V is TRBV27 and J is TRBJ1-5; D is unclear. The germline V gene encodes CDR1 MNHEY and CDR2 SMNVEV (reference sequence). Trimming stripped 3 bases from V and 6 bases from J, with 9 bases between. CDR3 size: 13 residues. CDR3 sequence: CASSLAVGQPQHF. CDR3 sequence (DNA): TGTGCCAGCAGTTTGGCGGTCGGTCAGCCCCAGCATTTT.

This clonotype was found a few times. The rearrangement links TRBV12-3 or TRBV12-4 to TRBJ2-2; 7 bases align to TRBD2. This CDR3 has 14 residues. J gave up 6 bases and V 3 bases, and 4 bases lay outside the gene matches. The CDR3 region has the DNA TGTGCCAGCAGTTTCGGACTAGACCCCGGGGAGCTGTTTTTT. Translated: CASSFGLDPGELFF.

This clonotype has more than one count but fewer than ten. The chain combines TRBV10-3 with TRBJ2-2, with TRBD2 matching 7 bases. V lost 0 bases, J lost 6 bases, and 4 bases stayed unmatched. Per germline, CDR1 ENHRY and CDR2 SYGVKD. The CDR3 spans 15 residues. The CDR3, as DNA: TGTGCCATCAGTGAGTCAGGGAGGGTAGCCGGGGAGCTGTTTTTT. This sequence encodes CAISESGRVAGELFF.

DNA of the CDR3: TGTGCCAGCAGCTCCAAGGGCCCCGGAGAGACCCAGTACTTC. Encoded protein: CASSSKGPGETQYF. V and J are TRBV11-2 and TRBJ2-5; D is unclear. CDR1 and CDR2 (germline): SGHAT, FQNNGV. Trimming removed 4 bases at V and 4 bases at J, with 13 bases between. This CDR3 has 14 amino acids. Together with reference TRBV11-2 and TRBJ2-5, the CDR3 gives the full variable domain: EAGVAQSPRYKIIEKRQSVAFWCNPISGHATLYWYQQILGQGPKLLIQFQNNGVVDDSQLPKDRFSAERLKGVDSTLKIQPAKLEDSAVYLCASSSKGPGETQYFGPGTRLLVL.